The 27 T cell receptor beta chains presented below share a single source sample, sequenced in a study of CD8 T cells in ankylosing spondylitis. Using its own MiXCR run on the 5' RACE reads, TCRdb lists one record per CDR3 protein. The sample includes about 310,000 distinct CDR3 sequences, 20% to 25% of them seen just once. The specimen sequenced was blood, either unsorted or a sorted T cell fraction (not recorded which). These receptors all stem from a female donor with ankylosing spondylitis or in good health (not recorded which).

The chain links TRBV10-3 to TRBJ2-3; D ambiguous. This CDR3 has 14 amino acids. Trimming stripped 5 bases from V and 0 bases from J, with 9 bases between. Looked up from germline, CDR1 is ENHRY and CDR2 is SYGVKD. CDR3 DNA: TGTGCCATCAGTCCAGAACGGAGCACAGATACGCAGTATTTT. It is translated as CAISPERSTDTQYF.

This clonotype was seen a few times. The CDR3 DNA is TGCAGCGTTCGGGCAGGGGTCTACGAGCAGTACTTC. Residues: CSVRAGVYEQYF. The chain links TRBV29-1 to TRBJ2-7; possibly TRBD1 for D (6 bases). This CDR3 is 12 amino acids long. Germline V gene data show CDR1 as SQVTM and CDR2 as ANQGSEA. V was cut by 5 bases and J by 3 bases, with 11 bases left in between.

This clonotype appeared many times. CDR3 region: CSARRTYEQYF. The CDR3 nucleotides read TGCAGTGCCCGGAGGACCTACGAGCAGTACTTC. V is TRBV20-1 and J is TRBJ2-7; D may be TRBD2 (5 bases). Germline lookup yields CDR1 DFQATT and CDR2 SNEGSKA (reference sequence). The CDR3 loop spans 11 amino acids. V lost 6 bases and J lost 2, with 8 bases in between.

This clonotype showed up just a few times. The DNA of the CDR3 is TGTGCCATCACCGGGACCACCGTCAATGAGCAGTTCTTC. Translated: CAITGTTVNEQFF. This chain connects TRBV10-3 to TRBJ2-1, with D perhaps TRBD1 or TRBD2 (5 bases each). Germline CDR1 reads ENHRY; CDR2 reads SYGVKD. This CDR3 contains 13 residues. The V gene lost 7 bases and the J gene lost 6 bases, with 13 bases spanning the gap.

Only a few counts were recorded for this clonotype. V is TRBV6-6 and J is TRBJ2-7, with D possibly matching TRBD2 (5 bases). The ends were cut back, 5 bases at V and 5 bases at J, with 7 bases in the middle. CDR1 is MNHNY and CDR2 is SVGAGI in the germline V gene (reference sequence). The CDR3 loop spans 11 amino acids. The CDR3 loop reads CASSTRHEQYF. CDR3 DNA: TGTGCCAGCAGTACTAGACACGAGCAGTACTTC.

Only a few counts were recorded for this clonotype. This sequence joins TRBV7-2 and TRBJ2-7, with TRBD1 matching over 9 bases. There are 17 residues in the CDR3. V dropped 5 bases and J dropped 2; count of bases not matched to a gene: 13. The germline V gene has CDR1 SGHTA and CDR2 FQGNSA. CDR3: CASSVAGTGRRTYEQYF. CDR3 bases: TGTGCCAGCAGCGTCGCCGGGACAGGGAGGAGGACCTACGAGCAGTACTTC.

This clonotype was detected a few times. This chain connects TRBV1 to TRBJ1-4; TRBD1 is taken as the D call from the table, unchecked against the DNA. TRBV1 is a known pseudogene. There are 17 residues in the CDR3. This chain's CDR3 is CTSSGGAERATNEKLFF. In DNA form, the CDR3 reads TGCACCAGCAGCGGTGGGGCAGAACGCGCAACTAATGAGAAACTGTTTTTT.

The genes are TRBV6-1 and TRBJ2-3; D is ambiguous. Looked up from germline, CDR1 is MNHNS and CDR2 is SASEGT. The CDR3 totals 14 residues. The germline V and J ends were trimmed by 5 bases and 5 bases, with 14 bases remaining between them. The CDR3 spells CASSPTIIGDTQYF. The CDR3, as DNA: TGTGCCAGCAGTCCTACCATCATAGGAGATACGCAGTATTTT.

This clonotype was observed a handful of times. The CDR3 protein is CASSLTGGDYEQYF. Written as DNA, the CDR3 is TGTGCCAGCAGCCTTACAGGGGGGGACTACGAGCAGTACTTC. This rearrangement joins TRBV3-1 to TRBJ2-7; TRBD1 might be the D (8 bases). Trimming took 4 bases from V and 3 from J, leaving 13 bases between them. Germline assignment: CDR1 LGHDT and CDR2 YNNKEL (reference sequence). There are 14 residues in the CDR3.

This clonotype was counted many times. This chain connects TRBV6-5 to TRBJ2-5; D ambiguous. Germline CDR1 reads MNHEY; CDR2 reads SVGAGI. The CDR3 extends over 12 amino acids. V lost 9 bases and J lost 5, with 13 bases in between. The CDR3 region is CASWRVGETQYF. DNA for the CDR3: TGTGCCAGTTGGCGTGTGGGCGAGACCCAGTACTTC.

The rearrangement uses TRBV21-1 and TRBJ2-7. TRBV21-1 has pseudogene status. The CDR3 is 14 amino acids. This CDR3 reads CASSKSQRTYEQYF. For the CDR3, the DNA is TGTGCCAGCAGCAAAAGTCAGAGGACCTACGAGCAGTACTTC.

The CDR3 reads CSAMTGGIPEAFF. The CDR3, as DNA: TGCAGCGCCATGACAGGGGGCATACCTGAAGCTTTCTTT. This sequence joins TRBV29-1 and TRBJ1-1; the match to TRBD1 covers 10 bases. This CDR3 is 13 amino acids long. Germline loops: CDR1 SQVTM, CDR2 ANQGSEA. The trim removed 7 bases at V and 6 bases at J, leaving 8 bases unmatched.

The chain is built from TRBV6-1 and TRBJ1-5; D not certain. Trimming took off 6 bases at V and 6 bases at J, with 12 bases between the two ends. The CDR3 length is 13 residues. Germline CDR1 is MNHNS and CDR2 is SASEGT. The DNA for the CDR3 is TGTGCCAGCAGCACAACTCCTATTCAGCCCCAGCATTTT. It codes for CASSTTPIQPQHF.

This clonotype was found a few times. The chain links TRBV6-5 to TRBJ1-2; D is possibly TRBD1 (5 bases). V was pared by 0 bases and J by 5 bases, with 16 bases between. CDR3 length: 16 amino acids. CDR1 is MNHEY, CDR2 SVGAGI, per germline. CDR3 in DNA: TGTGCCAGCAGTTACTCGATAGAGGGGAGCCCGTATGGCTACACCTTC. It encodes CASSYSIEGSPYGYTF.

This chain connects TRBV20-1 to TRBJ1-4; TRBD1 might be the D (5 bases). The CDR3 totals 14 residues. V was shortened by 3 bases and J by 7 bases, with 15 bases between the two germline ends. The germline gives CDR1 DFQATT, CDR2 SNEGSKA (reference sequence). The CDR3 loop reads CSASWQGRGEKLFF. As DNA, the CDR3 is TGCAGTGCTAGCTGGCAGGGTCGTGGTGAAAAACTGTTTTTT.

The CDR3 DNA follows: TGCGCCAGCAGCTTGGAGCAGGGCATAGCAGATACGCAGTATTTT. This sequence encodes CASSLEQGIADTQYF. The chain is built from TRBV5-1 and TRBJ2-3; a possible D gene is TRBD1 (5 bases). This CDR3 contains 15 residues. The V gene lost 0 bases and the J gene lost 4 bases, with 12 bases spanning the gap. Germline CDR1 reads SGHRS; CDR2 reads YFSETQ.

The chain recombines TRBV12-3 or TRBV12-4 with TRBJ1-4; tentatively, D is TRBD1 (5 bases). The CDR3 extends over 15 amino acids. V was clipped by 1 base and J by 7 bases, with 13 bases between them. The CDR3 reads CASSLGKGYSEKLFF. DNA for the CDR3: TGTGCCAGCAGTTTAGGCAAGGGGTATAGTGAAAAACTGTTTTTT.

This chain uses TRBV2 with TRBJ2-7; D not certain. In germline, CDR1 is SNHLY, CDR2 FYNNEI. This CDR3 is 12 amino acids long. V lost 2 bases to trimming and J lost 5 bases, with 7 bases between them. The CDR3 DNA follows: TGTGCCAGCAGTGAAACCTTCCACGAGCAGTACTTC. This sequence encodes CASSETFHEQYF.

The chain links TRBV12-3 or TRBV12-4 to TRBJ2-1, with D unclear. The CDR3 contains 18 residues. V was shortened by 1 base and J by 0 bases, with 16 bases between the two germline ends. DNA for the CDR3: TGTGCCAGCAGTTTAGAAATGAGGAGTATGAGCTCCTACAATGAGCAGTTCTTC. Translating it yields CASSLEMRSMSSYNEQFF.

This chain connects TRBV12-3 or TRBV12-4 to TRBJ2-7; 7 bases line up with TRBD1. The CDR3 extends over 16 amino acids. V shed 3 bases and J 0 bases; nucleotides not matched to a gene: 8. The CDR3 sequence is CASSFGGQAYSYEQYF. Here the CDR3 DNA reads TGTGCCAGCAGTTTTGGAGGACAGGCGTACTCCTACGAGCAGTACTTC.

This clonotype has a handful of counts. V is TRBV19 and J is TRBJ1-5, with D maybe TRBD1 (5 bases). Germline CDR1 reads LNHDA; CDR2 reads SQIVND (reference sequence). CDR3 length: 15 amino acids. The ends were cut back, 7 bases at V and 0 bases at J, with 13 bases in the middle. Here the CDR3 reads CASTKRGDSNQPQHF. The CDR3 nucleotides read TGTGCCAGTACAAAGAGGGGAGATAGCAATCAGCCCCAGCATTTT.

This clonotype has more than one count but fewer than ten. CDR3: CASSFKMGMSPLHF. The CDR3 region has the DNA TGTGCCAGCAGCTTCAAAATGGGGATGTCACCCCTCCACTTT. The gene calls are TRBV3-1 and TRBJ1-6; D uncertain. V was pared by 5 bases and J by 10 bases, with 15 bases between. The germline CDR1 and CDR2 sequences are LGHDT and YNNKEL (reference sequence). CDR3 size: 14 residues.

A few counts support this clonotype. This chain uses TRBV7-2 with TRBJ1-5; maybe TRBD1 (6 bases). Trimming pared 3 bases from V and 2 bases from J, leaving 11 bases between. This CDR3 spans 15 amino acids. Germline V gene data show CDR1 as SGHTA and CDR2 as FQGNSA. The CDR3 reads CASSLDSSRNQPQHF. The DNA for the CDR3 is TGTGCCAGCAGCTTGGACAGTTCGCGCAATCAGCCCCAGCATTTT.

Only a few counts were recorded for this clonotype. V and J are TRBV29-1 and TRBJ1-1, with D perhaps matching TRBD1 (6 bases). The germline gives CDR1 SQVTM, CDR2 ANQGSEA. Trimming took 7 bases from V and 5 from J, leaving 11 bases between them. CDR3 size: 11 residues. The CDR3 DNA sequence: TGCAGCGAGGGGGATGGGACTGAAGCTTTCTTT. Residues: CSEGDGTEAFF.

This clonotype was counted once. The CDR3 loop reads CATSGDSNTGELFF. In nucleotides, the CDR3 is TGTGCCACCAGTGGAGACAGCAACACCGGGGAGCTGTTTTTT. The V call is TRBV24-1, the J call TRBJ2-2, with D perhaps TRBD1 (5 bases). Germline CDR1 is KGHDR and CDR2 is SFDVKD. CDR3 length: 14 amino acids. V lost 5 bases to trimming and J lost 2 bases, with 8 bases between them.

This clonotype was seen at least ten times. The genes are TRBV29-1 and TRBJ2-1; 11 bases fit TRBD2. Germline assignment: CDR1 SQVTM and CDR2 ANQGSEA. CDR3 length equals 12 residues. V shed 4 bases, J shed 10 bases, and the junction held 3 bases outside the gene matches. CDR3 DNA: TGCAGCGTTGTTCGGACTAGCGGGGAGCAGTTCTTC. Amino acids: CSVVRTSGEQFF.

This clonotype was counted a few times. The CDR3 region has the DNA TGTGCCAGCAGCTTGGAGGGAGTCGGAGAGCAGTTCTTC. Amino acid sequence: CASSLEGVGEQFF. The chain recombines TRBV5-6 with TRBJ2-1, with a tentative D call TRBD2 (5 bases). This CDR3 contains 13 residues. From germline, CDR1 is SGHDT and CDR2 YYEEEE. V lost 0 bases and J 10 bases, leaving 11 bases between the germline ends.